These 20 T cell receptor beta chains share one sample of origin, sequenced in a study of cytomegalovirus exposure and HLA in healthy donors. The primer mix had 60 Vbeta and 13 Jbeta primers. The assay was immunoSEQ multiplex PCR, and TCRdb's table has in-frame clones only and misses some. The sample holds fewer than 110,000 clones, approximately 74% seen once. The sample taken for sequencing was PBMCs. Receptor source: a middle-aged woman in good health and CMV-seropositive.

The chain combines TRBV20-1 with TRBJ1-2; tentative D call: TRBD1 (5 bases). Germline CDR1 DFQATT, CDR2 SNEGSKA (reference sequence). Trimming cost V 1 base and J 6 bases, with 6 bases left between them. The CDR3 is 11 residues long. The CDR3 region is CSARVDNGYTF. In nucleotides, the CDR3 is TGCAGTGCTAGAGTGGACAATGGCTACACCTTC.

CDR3 coding DNA: TGTGCCTGGAGTGTATATAGCAGTGATCCTTTCTTT. It yields the protein CAWSVYSSDPFF. This chain uses TRBV30 with TRBJ1-1; D remains ambiguous. This CDR3 spans 12 amino acids. Trimming pared 0 bases from V and 12 bases from J, leaving 14 bases between. Germline V gene lookup returns CDR1 GTSNPN and CDR2 SVGIG (reference sequence).

The chain couples TRBV29-1 to TRBJ2-3; 11 bases align to TRBD2. V shed 6 bases and J 1 base; nucleotides not matched to a gene: 9. Germline loops: CDR1 SQVTM, CDR2 ANQGSEA. This CDR3 has 16 amino acids. As DNA, the CDR3 is TGCAGCGTCCAAAAAGGGACTAGCGGTGGCACAGATACGCAGTATTTT. It translates to CSVQKGTSGGTDTQYF.

V usage is TRBV2 and J usage is TRBJ2-2, with 8 bases that match TRBD2. Trimming removed 6 bases from V and 0 bases from J; junction bases left unmatched: 6. There are 16 residues in the CDR3. Germline CDR1 SNHLY, CDR2 FYNNEI. DNA for the CDR3: TGTGCCAGCAGGTTGCGGGGGGACCCGAACACCGGGGAGCTGTTTTTT. Translating it yields CASRLRGDPNTGELFF.

The chain joins TRBV7-9 to TRBJ2-5; TRBD1 matches 7 bases. Germline V gene sequence: CDR1 SEHNR, CDR2 FQNEAQ (reference sequence). V dropped 5 bases and J dropped 3; count of bases not matched to a gene: 12. The CDR3 has 16 amino acids. The CDR3 loop is CASSPYRGQVKETQYF. The CDR3 nucleotides read TGTGCCAGCAGCCCCTACCGCGGACAGGTTAAAGAGACCCAGTACTTC.

V gene TRBV27 combines with J gene TRBJ1-5; possibly TRBD1 for D (5 bases). The CDR3 length is 17 residues. The V and J ends lost 3 bases and 4 bases respectively, with 19 bases between them. CDR1 MNHEY and CDR2 SMNVEV come from the germline V gene (reference sequence). For the CDR3, the DNA is TGTGCCAGCAGTTTTGGGGTAGGGCGGGGGATTAATCAGCCCCAGCATTTT. The encoded protein is CASSFGVGRGINQPQHF.

The V gene is TRBV5-1, the J gene TRBJ2-2; 8 bases are a match to TRBD2. J gave up 8 bases and V 1 base, and 13 bases lay outside the gene matches. The CDR3 covers 17 residues. Germline V gene lookup returns CDR1 SGHRS and CDR2 YFSETQ. As DNA, the CDR3 is TGCGCCAGCAGCTTGACACCGCGGGGGGTCAAAAGTGGGGAGCTGTTTTTT. It encodes CASSLTPRGVKSGELFF.

This chain uses TRBV19 with TRBJ1-5; 7 bases are a match to TRBD1. V was clipped by 0 bases and J by 8 bases; unmatched bases: 4. Germline V lookup: CDR1 LNHDA, CDR2 SQIVND (reference sequence). CDR3 length equals 14 residues. The CDR3 loop reads CASSIEDRTKPQHF. The CDR3 DNA reads TGTGCCAGTAGTATAGAGGACAGGACTAAGCCCCAGCATTTT.

The J gene is TRBJ2-2, the V gene TRBV6-5, with 7 bases aligning to TRBD1. Germline V gives CDR1 MNHEY, CDR2 SVGAGI. Trimming removed 0 bases from V and 7 bases from J; junction bases left unmatched: 2. The CDR3 extends over 14 amino acids. The CDR3, as DNA: TGTGCCAGCAGTTACTCAGGGGGCAGCGGGGAGCTGTTTTTT. Translated, it gives CASSYSGGSGELFF.

The chain joins TRBV7-9 to TRBJ1-3; D remains unclear. The V and J ends lost 2 bases and 3 bases respectively, with 5 bases between them. The CDR3 covers 13 residues. Germline V lookup: CDR1 SEHNR, CDR2 FQNEAQ (reference sequence). For the CDR3, the DNA is TGTGCCAGCAGCTTACCGGGTGGAAACACCATATATTTT. This codes for CASSLPGGNTIYF.

The rearrangement links TRBV7-2 to TRBJ2-7, with D uncertain. Trimming removed 2 bases at V and 0 bases at J, with 14 bases between. The CDR3 is made up of 16 amino acids. Germline V gene data show CDR1 as SGHTA and CDR2 as FQGNSA. The CDR3 DNA reads TGTGCCAGCAGCTTAACCTCGCGCTCGAGCTCCTACGAGCAGTACTTC. This sequence encodes CASSLTSRSSSYEQYF.

The chain combines TRBV5-6 with TRBJ1-4, with 7 bases matching TRBD1. Germline V gives CDR1 SGHDT, CDR2 YYEEEE. The ends lost 0 bases at V and 4 bases at J; junction bases unmatched: 0. This CDR3 comprises 14 residues. As DNA, the CDR3 is TGTGCCAGCAGCTTGGACAGGGGTAATGAAAAACTGTTTTTT. Its translation: CASSLDRGNEKLFF.

Only a few counts were recorded for this clone. The V call is TRBV5-1, the J call TRBJ2-7, with D tentatively TRBD1 (6 bases). Trimming removed 1 base from V and 5 bases from J, with 13 bases in between. Germline CDR1 reads SGHRS; CDR2 reads YFSETQ. The CDR3 totals 14 residues. CDR3 sequence reads: CASSLLQGSHEQYF. As DNA, the CDR3 is TGCGCCAGCAGCTTGCTGCAGGGGTCACACGAGCAGTACTTC.

The chain has TRBV7-2 and TRBJ1-2; D might be TRBD1 (6 bases). The CDR3 length is 16 residues. V shed 5 bases and J shed 2 bases, with 18 bases lying between them. CDR1 is SGHTA and CDR2 is FQGNSA in the germline V gene. The CDR3 region is CASSASFGTPNYGYTF. The DNA for the CDR3 is TGTGCCAGCAGCGCCTCCTTCGGGACACCCAACTATGGCTACACCTTC.

The V call is TRBV7-6, the J call TRBJ2-2, with TRBD2 matching over 11 bases. The V segment lost 5 bases and the J segment 5 bases; nucleotides outside the gene matches: 4. This CDR3 is built from 15 residues. CDR1 is SGHVS, CDR2 FNYEAQ, per germline. The CDR3 bases are TGTGCCAGCAGCGAACTAGCGGGGGTGACCGGGGAGCTGTTTTTT. This encodes CASSELAGVTGELFF.

The V and J genes are TRBV6-1 and TRBJ1-5; TRBD1 aligns across 8 bases. Per germline, CDR1 MNHNS and CDR2 SASEGT. The CDR3 runs 13 residues. The junction had 6 bases not matched to a gene; V was cut back by 7 bases and J by 7 bases. This chain's CDR3 is CASTGQGGQPQHF. As DNA, the CDR3 is TGTGCCAGCACCGGACAGGGTGGCCAGCCCCAGCATTTT.

J is TRBJ1-2 and V is TRBV27; 10 bases agree with TRBD1. The CDR3 has 18 residues. The ends lost 4 bases at V and 1 base at J; junction bases unmatched: 12. Germline values: CDR1 MNHEY, CDR2 SMNVEV (reference sequence). CDR3: CASSSLGTGAFGNYGYTF. The CDR3 DNA sequence: TGTGCCAGCAGTTCCCTCGGGACAGGGGCCTTTGGTAACTATGGCTACACCTTC.

The chain joins TRBV19 to TRBJ2-3; 9 nucleotides line up with TRBD1. The germline CDR1 and CDR2 sequences are LNHDA and SQIVND (reference sequence). V lost 0 bases, J lost 3 bases, and 4 bases stayed unmatched. The CDR3 has 16 amino acids. The CDR3 region is CASSIDRDRVTDTQYF. In DNA, the CDR3 is TGTGCCAGTAGTATAGATCGGGACAGGGTTACAGATACGCAGTATTTT.

This rearrangement joins TRBV30 to TRBJ1-2; D ambiguous. The CDR3 sequence is 13 residues long. Germline V lookup: CDR1 GTSNPN, CDR2 SVGIG (reference sequence). Trimming pared 0 bases from V and 11 bases from J, leaving 16 bases between. The CDR3 reads CAWSVERRASYTF. The CDR3 region has the DNA TGTGCCTGGAGTGTAGAGAGGCGGGCTTCTTACACCTTC.

The V call is TRBV14, the J call TRBJ2-7; TRBD1 agrees at 8 bases. The CDR3 spans 14 residues. Per the germline V gene, CDR1 is SGHDN and CDR2 is FVKESK. After removal of 3 bases from V and 6 bases from J, the junction contained 7 bases not matched to a gene. The DNA for the CDR3 is TGTGCCAGCAGCCACTCTTTGACAGGGGTCGAGCAGTACTTC. It is translated as CASSHSLTGVEQYF.